Below are 15 T cell receptor beta chains sequenced from a single sample in a study of OX40 agonist ivuxolimab in advanced cancers. Only in-frame clones appear in the TCRdb table, and some are missing; sequencing was by immunoSEQ multiplex PCR. Among about 77,000 clones listed, over 70% were seen once. Sequences were derived from CD4+ or CD8+ T cells sorted from blood, sampled in a trial of the OX40 agonist ivuxolimab. These receptors all stem from an adult with an advanced solid tumor such as melanoma, head and neck, liver or kidney cancer.

CDR3 DNA sequence: TGCGCCAGCAGCATGCTCGGGGGTCTTAGCTCCTACAATGAGCAGTTCTTC. It is translated as CASSMLGGLSSYNEQFF. This chain joins TRBV5-1 and TRBJ2-1; D possibly corresponds to TRBD2 (6 bases). Trimming stripped 4 bases from V and 0 bases from J, with 17 bases between. Germline V lookup: CDR1 SGHRS, CDR2 YFSETQ. The CDR3 covers 17 residues.

This clone has only a few counts. The rearrangement joins TRBV7-9 to TRBJ1-2; no clear D gene. V lost 1 base to trimming and J lost 6 bases, with 9 bases between them. The CDR3 is made up of 13 amino acids. CDR1 SEHNR and CDR2 FQNEAQ come from the germline V gene (reference sequence). In DNA, the CDR3 is TGTGCCAGCAGCTTAGGGGCCCAGGATGGCTACACCTTC. This codes for CASSLGAQDGYTF.

This clone was seen a handful of times. This rearrangement joins TRBV5-4 to TRBJ2-3; 7 bases line up with TRBD2. CDR3 length: 14 amino acids. CDR1 and CDR2 from the germline V gene are SGHNT and YYREEE (reference sequence). The ends lost 3 bases at V and 6 bases at J; junction bases unmatched: 7. In nucleotides, the CDR3 is TGTGCCAGCAGCTCGACTAGCCCGACTGATACGCAGTATTTT. Protein product: CASSSTSPTDTQYF.

The gene calls are TRBV7-9 and TRBJ2-7; D gene unclear. Germline V gene data show CDR1 as SEHNR and CDR2 as FQNEAQ (reference sequence). Trimming removed 5 bases from V and 5 bases from J, with 19 bases in between. The CDR3 sequence is 15 residues long. Here the CDR3 DNA reads TGTGCCAGCAGCGCCTTCGGGCAGGAAGAACACGAGCAGTACTTC. It encodes CASSAFGQEEHEQYF.

CDR3: CASSPRAGENYNEQFF. The CDR3 DNA follows: TGCGCCAGCAGTCCAAGGGCGGGAGAGAACTACAATGAGCAGTTCTTC. V is TRBV5-1 and J is TRBJ2-1, with 7 bases aligning to TRBD2. The length of the CDR3 is 16 residues. The junction had 11 bases not matched to a gene; V was cut back by 5 bases and J by 3 bases. Germline lookup yields CDR1 SGHRS and CDR2 YFSETQ.

This clone occurred a few times. This chain joins TRBV4-3 and TRBJ1-3, with D uncertain. The CDR3 has 14 amino acids. V was shortened by 6 bases and J by 1 base, with 10 bases between the two germline ends. CDR1 and CDR2 from the germline V gene are LGHNA and YSLEER. The CDR3 region is CASSLGGSGNTIYF. The DNA of the CDR3 is TGCGCCAGCAGTCTTGGTGGTTCTGGAAACACCATATATTTT.

The rearrangement links TRBV6-5 to TRBJ1-6; D not certain. The germline V gene has CDR1 MNHEY and CDR2 SVGAGI. This CDR3 has 13 residues. Here the CDR3 reads CAAGDPRNSPLHF. In DNA, the CDR3 is TGTGCGGCAGGTGACCCCCGTAATTCACCCCTCCACTTT.

This clone was counted only a few times. This chain joins TRBV19 and TRBJ2-2; no clear D. The CDR3 sequence is 13 residues long. With 1 base removed from V and 7 bases from J, the gap between germline ends came to 7 bases. Germline V lookup: CDR1 LNHDA, CDR2 SQIVND (reference sequence). The CDR3 region is CASSIVSFGELFF. In DNA, the CDR3 is TGTGCCAGTAGTATAGTTAGTTTCGGGGAGCTGTTTTTT. Together with reference TRBV19 and TRBJ2-2, the CDR3 gives the full variable domain: DGGITQSPKYLFRKEGQNVTLSCEQNLNHDAMYWYRQDPGQGLRLIYYSQIVNDFQKGDIAEGYSVSREKKESFPLTVTSAQKNPTAFYLCASSIVSFGELFFGEGSRLTVL.

This clone has just a few counts. The rearrangement links TRBV29-1 to TRBJ1-1; D ambiguous. The V and J ends lost 0 bases and 11 bases respectively, with 7 bases between them. CDR1 and CDR2 (germline): SQVTM, ANQGSEA. The CDR3 consists of 10 residues. CDR3 DNA sequence: TGCAGCGTTGAAGAAAACTGGGCTTTCTTT. This sequence encodes CSVEENWAFF. Variable domain in full (rest from reference TRBV29-1 and TRBJ1-1): SAVISQKPSRDICQRGTSLTIQCQVDSQVTMMFWYRQQPGQSLTLIATANQGSEATYESGFVIDKFPISRPNLTFSTLTVSNMSPEDSSIYLCSVEENWAFFGQGTRLTVV.

The V and J genes are TRBV19 and TRBJ2-7, with TRBD2 as a possible D gene (6 bases). V lost 5 bases and J 2 bases, leaving 19 bases between the germline ends. CDR3 length: 16 residues. The germline CDR1 and CDR2 sequences are LNHDA and SQIVND (reference sequence). The CDR3 DNA reads TGTGCCAGTAGTGTCGGGCACCGGGACTCAACCTACGAGCAGTACTTC. Translation gives CASSVGHRDSTYEQYF.

This clone appeared once. The CDR3 loop is CASSFSIVVLGTDTQYF. CDR3 coding DNA: TGTGCCAGCAGCTTCAGTATCGTAGTACTTGGCACAGATACGCAGTATTTT. The chain carries TRBV5-5 and TRBJ2-3, with D uncertain. The V and J ends lost 2 bases and 1 base respectively, with 17 bases between them. This CDR3 comprises 17 residues. In germline, CDR1 is SGHKS, CDR2 YYEKEE (reference sequence).

This chain connects TRBV15 to TRBJ1-5; TRBD1 matches 8 bases. The germline V gene has CDR1 LNHNV and CDR2 YYDKDF (reference sequence). The CDR3 is 15 residues long. Trimming cost V 0 bases and J 7 bases; bases outside gene matches: 5. The CDR3: CATSREVNRGQPQHF. The CDR3 DNA follows: TGTGCCACCAGCAGAGAGGTGAACAGGGGGCAGCCCCAGCATTTT.

This chain uses TRBV28 with TRBJ2-7; unclear D gene. CDR3 size: 11 residues. Germline V lookup: CDR1 MDHEN, CDR2 SYDVKM. V lost 2 bases and J lost 3, with 2 bases in between. The CDR3 DNA is TGTGCCAGCAGTTTACACTACGAGCAGTACTTC. It codes for CASSLHYEQYF.

This sequence joins TRBV19 and TRBJ2-1; 8 bases match TRBD2. CDR1 is LNHDA, CDR2 SQIVND, per germline (reference sequence). The CDR3 sequence is 16 residues long. After removal of 3 bases from V and 4 bases from J, the junction contained 8 bases not matched to a gene. The DNA of the CDR3 is TGTGCCAGTAGTATCCGGGCCGGGGGGGCTTACAATGAGCAGTTCTTC. Encoded protein: CASSIRAGGAYNEQFF.

This clone occurred a few times. The chain combines TRBV21-1 with TRBJ2-7. TRBV21-1 is termed a pseudogene. The CDR3 covers 13 residues. The CDR3 DNA is TGTGCCAGCAGCAAAGATGGTCCCGACGAGCAGTACTTC. Encoded protein: CASSKDGPDEQYF.